This record concerns one T cell receptor beta chain sequence. Its antigen is unidentified. This record comes from a study of post-analysis software for immune sequencing data. Notes on the study in general: Diversity measured as normalized Chao1 was significantly lower in multiple sclerosis patients than in controls. There were about 5 TRBV segments more frequent in patients than controls, and TRBV5-6, TRBV5-1 and TRBV20-1 were among them.

Every TCR beta cDNA library bore unique molecular identifiers. Via MiXCR, TCRdb re-called the PCR reads, giving one row per CDR3 protein. The sample lists almost 700,000 distinct CDR3 sequences, over 45% occurring once. Looked up from germline, CDR1 is MNHEY and CDR2 is SVGAGI. CDR3 length equals 13 residues. V was pared by 6 bases and J by 4 bases, with 12 bases between. The sample comprised blood. The receptor's source is a girl aged 2 to 9 with multiple sclerosis. J is TRBJ2-5 and V is TRBV6-5; tentative D call: TRBD2 (7 bases). The CDR3 sequence is CASSHGGRETQYF. The CDR3, as DNA: TGTGCCAGCAGCCACGGGGGGCGAGAGACCCAGTACTTC.